These 5 T cell receptor beta chains were all obtained from the same sample, sequenced in a study of cytomegalovirus exposure and HLA in healthy donors. Primers included in the PCR were 60 Vbeta and 13 Jbeta primers. TCRdb's table, derived via immunoSEQ multiplex PCR, lists solely in-frame clones and lacks some. Here the sample spans some 120,000 clones, 77% being singletons. The sequenced sample was PBMCs. Every receptor here comes from a woman aged 40 to 50 in good health and CMV-seropositive.

Here the CDR3 DNA reads TGTGCCAGCAGTTTAAACACGATCCTTACCTACGAGCAGTACTTC. Protein sequence: CASSLNTILTYEQYF. The V and J genes are TRBV28 and TRBJ2-7; D remains ambiguous. This CDR3 spans 15 amino acids. Per germline, CDR1 MDHEN and CDR2 SYDVKM. V was clipped by 2 bases and J by 2 bases, with 13 bases between them.

The V gene is TRBV7-9, the J gene TRBJ1-2, with TRBD1 matching 7 bases. The germline V gene has CDR1 SEHNR and CDR2 FQNEAQ (reference sequence). The CDR3 covers 16 residues. With 5 bases clipped from V and 1 base from J, the junction kept 10 bases outside the gene matches. CDR3 protein: CASSGPGTDLNYGYTF. CDR3 DNA sequence: TGTGCCAGCAGCGGCCCCGGGACAGACCTTAACTATGGCTACACCTTC.

J is TRBJ1-2 and V is TRBV28; 9 positions match TRBD1. This CDR3 is built from 14 residues. Germline CDR1 and CDR2: MDHEN and SYDVKM. The trim removed 4 bases at V and 8 bases at J, leaving 8 bases unmatched. CDR3 bases: TGTGCCAGCAGTTCCGCGGACAGGGGATGGGGCTACACCTTC. It is translated as CASSSADRGWGYTF.

Note on this clone: The sample contains more than one DNA sequence encoding this CDR3. The J gene is TRBJ2-5, the V gene TRBV6-6; TRBD1 aligns across 10 bases. The germline gives CDR1 MNHNY, CDR2 SVGAGI (reference sequence). CDR3 length: 16 amino acids. With V trimmed by 2 bases and J by 4 bases, 7 bases remained unmatched. Here the CDR3 DNA reads TGTGCCAGCAGTTACCCCCGGGACAGGGGCAGAGAGACCCAGTACTTC. This encodes CASSYPRDRGRETQYF.

This clone was picked up a small number of times. The V call is TRBV4-2, the J call TRBJ2-5, with 7 positions matching TRBD2. The CDR3 consists of 14 residues. V gave up 4 bases and J gave up 6 bases; unmatched junction bases: 8. CDR1 is LGHNA and CDR2 is YNFKEQ in the germline V gene. CDR3 region: CASSLAGAGQTQYF. The DNA of the CDR3 is TGTGCCAGCAGCCTGGCGGGAGCTGGACAGACCCAGTACTTC.